This TCR beta chain comes out of a study of shared clonotypes between healthy human individuals. CDR3 size: 15 residues. Germline CDR1 and CDR2: SGHDN and FVKESK. Losses at the gene ends were 3 bases for V and 8 bases for J; bases not matched to a gene: 7. Among the donors, all were Caucasian adults who lived in Nashville, Tennessee. In the CD4+ fraction, cells were divided into CD45RA+ naive and CD45RA-negative memory subsets. Study-wide results and caveats: Among several donors, about 5% of naive CD4 clonotypes were found in common.

Clones were read by immunoSEQ multiplex PCR, and TCRdb kept only the in-frame ones, dropping some. The table lists about 680,000 clones, 73% of them singletons. In regard to this clone: What it recognizes is unknown.

The origin of this receptor is a woman in her thirties in good health. Sequencing was done on a sample of memory CD4+ T cells sorted from blood. Sample subset: CD45RA-negative fraction. The chain employs TRBV14 and TRBJ1-4; TRBD1 aligns across 9 bases. DNA of the CDR3: TGTGCCAGCAGCCATTGGGACAGGGACCACGAAAAACTGTTTTTT. Protein product: CASSHWDRDHEKLFF.